This T cell receptor (beta chain) derives from a study of radiotherapy plus CTLA-4 blockade in lung cancer. As for the study in general: Objective responses emerged in over 15% of patients, and around 30% attained disease control.

Germline CDR1 SGHTS, CDR2 YDEGEE. Between the trimmed V and J ends, which lost 0 bases and 4 bases, there was a span of 16 bases. The CDR3 is 16 residues long. Sequencing used immunoSEQ multiplex PCR; TCRdb keeps in-frame clones, though not all of them. The data show about 51,000 clones, approximately 80% seen once. Chemo-refractory metastatic non-small-cell lung cancer patients underwent focal radiation alongside CTLA-4 blockade with ipilimumab. This clone has a single count. The target antigen is unknown. Study-wide results and limits: Some TCR clones had been derived from tumors. These clones expanded in peripheral blood after radiotherapy plus ipilimumab. How blood T cell clones changed early, along with interferon-beta, reportedly forecast response best.

The receptor's source is a human donor with non-small cell lung cancer whose response to radiotherapy plus ipilimumab could not be evaluated. The source material was peripheral blood, sampled from a patient treated with radiotherapy plus ipilimumab. V gene TRBV5-8 combines with J gene TRBJ2-5; maybe TRBD2 (6 bases). CDR3 region: CASSLGSGHQRETQYF. Written as DNA, the CDR3 is TGTGCCAGCAGCTTGGGTAGCGGCCATCAGAGAGAGACCCAGTACTTC. Looking up the rest from reference TRBV5-8 and TRBJ2-5 gives the full variable domain: EAGVTQSPTHLIKTRGQQATLRCSPISGHTSVYWYQQALGLGLQFLLWYDEGEERNRGNFPPRFSGRQFPNYSSELNVNALELEDSALYLCASSLGSGHQRETQYFGPGTRLLVL.